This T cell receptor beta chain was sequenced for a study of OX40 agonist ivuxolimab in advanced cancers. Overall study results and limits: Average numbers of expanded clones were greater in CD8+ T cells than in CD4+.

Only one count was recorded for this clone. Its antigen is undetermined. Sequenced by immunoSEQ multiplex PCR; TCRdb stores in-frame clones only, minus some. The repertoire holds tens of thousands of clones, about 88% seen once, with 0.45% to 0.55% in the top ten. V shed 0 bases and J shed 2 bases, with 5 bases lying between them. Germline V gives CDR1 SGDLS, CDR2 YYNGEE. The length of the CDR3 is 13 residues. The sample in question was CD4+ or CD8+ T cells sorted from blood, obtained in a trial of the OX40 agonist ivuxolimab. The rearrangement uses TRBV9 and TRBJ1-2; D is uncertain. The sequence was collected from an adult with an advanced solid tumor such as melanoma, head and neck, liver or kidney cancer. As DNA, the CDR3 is TGTGCCAGCAGCGTAGATTCGAACTATGGCTACACCTTC. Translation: CASSVDSNYGYTF.